The 22 T cell receptor beta chains presented below share a single source sample, sequenced in a study of blood T cell repertoires in COVID-19. Sequencing used immunoSEQ multiplex PCR; TCRdb keeps in-frame clones, though not all of them. The table records 150,000 to 200,000 clones, roughly 74% of them present only once. Sequences were obtained from peripheral blood. The receptors come from an elderly woman with acute or convalescent COVID-19.

V is TRBV27 and J is TRBJ1-1; the D gene is possibly TRBD1 (6 bases). CDR3 size: 13 residues. Trimming took 10 bases from V and 6 from J, leaving 18 bases between them. Germline V gene data show CDR1 as MNHEY and CDR2 as SMNVEV (reference sequence). Here the CDR3 DNA reads TGTGCCACCCGGGGAGGGGGAGGCGCTGAAGCTTTCTTT. Encoded protein: CATRGGGGAEAFF.

This sequence joins TRBV11-2 and TRBJ1-6; D ambiguous. Germline V gene sequence: CDR1 SGHAT, CDR2 FQNNGV. Between the trimmed V and J ends, which lost 4 bases and 0 bases, there was a span of 16 bases. The CDR3 contains 18 residues. In DNA form, the CDR3 reads TGTGCCAGCAGCTCCCGCGGCGGACGGGGCTCCTATAATTCACCCCTCCACTTT. Translation: CASSSRGGRGSYNSPLHF.

The chain combines TRBV7-8 with TRBJ1-2; D is undetermined. V was clipped by 2 bases and J by 6 bases, with 16 bases between them. The germline V gene encodes CDR1 SGHVS and CDR2 FQNEAQ. This CDR3 region has 15 residues. CDR3 loop: CASSLQSTRPDGYTF. The CDR3 region has the DNA TGTGCCAGCAGCTTACAATCGACAAGACCCGATGGCTACACCTTC.

This clone was seen a single time. J is TRBJ1-1 and V is TRBV30; D remains unclear. Trimming removed 5 bases from V and 5 bases from J, with 21 bases in between. Germline values: CDR1 GTSNPN, CDR2 SVGIG (reference sequence). The CDR3 is made up of 15 amino acids. The DNA for the CDR3 is TGTGCCTGGGAGTTGGGTCGAGGAGGGAATACTGAAGCTTTCTTT. It yields the protein CAWELGRGGNTEAFF.

V and J are TRBV29-1 and TRBJ1-2, with D unclear. The CDR3 sequence is 13 residues long. Per germline, CDR1 SQVTM and CDR2 ANQGSEA. Deletions cut 4 bases from V and 6 bases from J, with 15 bases between. The CDR3: CSVARLSVDGYTF. The CDR3 DNA reads TGCAGCGTTGCCCGGTTATCGGTCGATGGCTACACCTTC.

The genes are TRBV14 and TRBJ2-1; 9 bases fit TRBD1. Germline values: CDR1 SGHDN, CDR2 FVKESK. Losses at the gene ends were 4 bases for V and 2 bases for J; bases not matched to a gene: 3. There are 15 residues in the CDR3. CDR3 sequence: CASSRNRGPYNEQFF. CDR3 in DNA: TGTGCCAGCAGCCGCAACAGGGGGCCCTACAATGAGCAGTTCTTC.

V is TRBV27 and J is TRBJ2-2; D is unresolved. The V end lost 2 bases, the J end lost 5 bases, and 9 bases lay between the germline ends. The CDR3 is 14 amino acids. Germline values: CDR1 MNHEY, CDR2 SMNVEV (reference sequence). CDR3 sequence: CASSLAPRTGELFF. Written as DNA, the CDR3 is TGTGCCAGCAGTTTAGCCCCCCGGACCGGGGAGCTGTTTTTT.

The J gene is TRBJ1-6, the V gene TRBV2; TRBD1 matches 7 bases. V trimming: 4 bases; J trimming: 10 bases; junction bases outside the gene matches: 4. Germline values: CDR1 SNHLY, CDR2 FYNNEI. CDR3 length: 13 amino acids. CDR3 sequence: CASSASGGSPLHF. CDR3 DNA: TGTGCCAGCAGTGCATCAGGGGGGTCACCCCTCCACTTT. Combining the CDR3 with reference TRBV2 and TRBJ1-6 gives the whole variable domain EPEVTQTPSHQVTQMGQEVILRCVPISNHLYFYWYRQILGQKVEFLVSFYNNEISEKSEIFDDQFSVERPDGSNFTLKIRSTKLEDSAMYFCASSASGGSPLHFGNGTRLTVT.

The chain recombines TRBV2 with TRBJ2-3; D might be TRBD1 (5 bases). The CDR3 runs 12 residues. Germline V lookup: CDR1 SNHLY, CDR2 FYNNEI. V lost 8 bases and J lost 6, with 12 bases in between. Here the CDR3 reads CASAYQGDTQYF. In nucleotides, the CDR3 is TGTGCCAGCGCCTACCAGGGCGATACGCAGTATTTT.

This chain links TRBV7-6 with TRBJ1-3, with D tentatively TRBD1 (5 bases). The CDR3 extends over 17 amino acids. CDR1 and CDR2 (germline): SGHVS, FNYEAQ. Trimming cost V 5 bases and J 0 bases, with 17 bases left between them. The chain's CDR3 is CASSAPTVLSSGNTIYF. The CDR3 DNA follows: TGTGCCAGCAGCGCCCCGACAGTTTTAAGCTCTGGAAACACCATATATTTT.

The chain links TRBV7-2 to TRBJ2-1; D remains unclear. This CDR3 spans 14 amino acids. Germline V CDR1 and CDR2: SGHTA, FQGNSA. V was trimmed by 5 bases and J by 2 bases, leaving 10 bases between them. CDR3 protein: CASSSPGPYNEQFF. The CDR3 coding sequence is TGTGCCAGCAGCAGCCCTGGGCCCTACAATGAGCAGTTCTTC.

For this clone: The same CDR3 arises from other DNA sequences in this sample as well. The rearrangement joins TRBV6-5 to TRBJ2-3; tentative D call: TRBD1 (6 bases). The CDR3 length is 13 residues. V was clipped by 0 bases and J by 6 bases, with 7 bases between them. Germline-derived CDR1 and CDR2 are MNHEY and SVGAGI. CDR3 coding DNA: TGTGCCAGCAGTTACTCTACAGGGGATACGCAGTATTTT. Its translation: CASSYSTGDTQYF.

This rearrangement joins TRBV3-1 (or the pseudogene TRBV3-2) to TRBJ2-2; perhaps TRBD1 as D (6 bases). This CDR3 has 17 amino acids. The germline CDR1 and CDR2 sequences are LGHDT and YNNKEL (reference sequence). V shed 2 bases and J shed 2 bases, with 15 bases lying between them. This chain's CDR3 is CASSQLTGTPNTGELFF. The CDR3 DNA follows: TGTGCCAGCAGCCAATTAACCGGGACACCTAACACCGGGGAGCTGTTTTTT.

The rearrangement uses TRBV1 and TRBJ2-7; no check of the table's D call, TRBD2, against the DNA was made. TRBV1 counts as a pseudogene. CDR3 length equals 15 residues. The CDR3 DNA is TGCACCAGCAGCTTAGCCACTAGCGGGCGCTACGAGCAGTACTTC. This codes for CTSSLATSGRYEQYF.

DNA for the CDR3: TGTGCCAGCAGCTTGGCCGCGGTTAGCGGGGGGGCCTACAATGAGCAGTTCTTC. The encoded protein is CASSLAAVSGGAYNEQFF. The chain recombines TRBV5-8 with TRBJ2-1; 11 bases are a match to TRBD2. V shed 0 bases and J 2 bases; nucleotides not matched to a gene: 7. This CDR3 comprises 18 residues. CDR1 and CDR2 (germline): SGHTS, YDEGEE.

The J gene is TRBJ1-1, the V gene TRBV27, with TRBD1 matching 7 bases. CDR1 is MNHEY and CDR2 is SMNVEV in the germline V gene (reference sequence). The CDR3 runs 14 residues. Trimming removed 6 bases from V and 1 base from J; junction bases left unmatched: 5. This CDR3 is CASRMGQKNTEAFF. CDR3 coding DNA: TGTGCCAGCAGGATGGGACAGAAGAACACTGAAGCTTTCTTT.

For the CDR3, the DNA is TGTGCCTGGAGTGTACCCACAGTGGTGCAGTTCTTC. This encodes CAWSVPTVVQFF. The chain employs TRBV30 and TRBJ2-1, with unresolved D. Germline V gene data show CDR1 as GTSNPN and CDR2 as SVGIG (reference sequence). The germline V and J ends were trimmed by 0 bases and 12 bases, with 12 bases remaining between them. CDR3 length: 12 residues.

Only a few counts were recorded for this clone. V is TRBV5-1 and J is TRBJ1-1, with D hard to call. Germline values: CDR1 SGHRS, CDR2 YFSETQ. This CDR3 spans 13 amino acids. Trimming took 0 bases from V and 4 from J, leaving 7 bases between them. The CDR3 spells CASSLATATEAFF. CDR3 coding DNA: TGCGCCAGCAGCTTGGCCACTGCCACTGAAGCTTTCTTT.

This clone was picked up one time. The V call is TRBV2, the J call TRBJ2-1; 9 bases are a match to TRBD2. This CDR3 comprises 15 residues. J lost 9 bases, V lost 0 bases, and 6 bases had no gene match. Germline V gene data show CDR1 as SNHLY and CDR2 as FYNNEI. DNA for the CDR3: TGTGCCAGCAGTGAAGCCGGCGGGAGGGCGCTTGAGCAGTTCTTC. Residues: CASSEAGGRALEQFF. The whole variable domain, filled in from reference TRBV2 and TRBJ2-1, reads EPEVTQTPSHQVTQMGQEVILRCVPISNHLYFYWYRQILGQKVEFLVSFYNNEISEKSEIFDDQFSVERPDGSNFTLKIRSTKLEDSAMYFCASSEAGGRALEQFFGPGTRLTVL.

The chain is built from TRBV4-1 and TRBJ1-6; D gene ambiguous. The CDR3 extends over 15 amino acids. V lost 0 bases and J 7 bases, leaving 10 bases between the germline ends. Germline values: CDR1 MGHRA, CDR2 YSYEKL. The chain's CDR3 is CASSQDIVSNSPLHF. The CDR3 DNA follows: TGCGCCAGCAGCCAAGATATAGTCTCAAATTCACCCCTCCACTTT.

The chain is built from TRBV5-1 and TRBJ2-3; D possibly corresponds to TRBD2 (6 bases). V gave up 2 bases and J gave up 6 bases, with 19 bases separating them. Germline V gene data show CDR1 as SGHRS and CDR2 as YFSETQ. The CDR3 consists of 16 residues. Written as DNA, the CDR3 is TGCGCCAGCAGCTTCTCCGCAGGGAGGTTTGGGGATACGCAGTATTTT. It is translated as CASSFSAGRFGDTQYF.

The chain uses TRBV5-1 and TRBJ2-7, with TRBD1 as a possible D gene (6 bases). Germline V lookup: CDR1 SGHRS, CDR2 YFSETQ. The length of the CDR3 is 15 residues. Deletions cut 4 bases from V and 3 bases from J, with 17 bases between. CDR3 coding DNA: TGCGCCAGCAGCACGAACTCCGGGACATTCTACGAGCAGTACTTC. The encoded protein is CASSTNSGTFYEQYF.